This T cell receptor beta chain was obtained from a study of blood T cell repertoires in COVID-19. The wider study: Donors in the United States, Italy and Spain gave samples during acute or convalescent COVID-19. Sources were T cells, B-cell-depleted T cells, or PBMCs; the material itself was cDNA or gDNA.

Germline lookup yields CDR1 MRHNA and CDR2 SNTAGT. The V end lost 7 bases, the J end lost 4 bases, and 8 bases lay between the germline ends. This CDR3 has 12 amino acids. Authors' data handling: Counts of nucleated cells, estimated from reference gene primer amplification, were obtained. Measured with immunoSEQ multiplex PCR; TCRdb has only the in-frame clones, and not every one. D and trimming were read from the DNA, whereas the V and J calls and clone size are those reported in that table. The sample has some 210,000 clones, 75% to 90% seen once. This clonotype was obtained from a man in his forties or fifties who had recovered from COVID-19. V and J are TRBV6-4 and TRBJ1-3; no reliable D call. The sample was PBMCs or T cells enriched from blood (not recorded which). CDR3 protein: CASISRGNTIYF. DNA for the CDR3: TGTGCCAGCATCTCCAGAGGAAACACCATATATTTT.